This TCR beta chain was identified in a study of blood T cell repertoires in COVID-19. Study summary: PBMCs, B-cell-depleted T cells, or T cells provided the cDNA or gDNA that made up the material.

The study counted Cohort 3 donors as recovered given two negative PCRs, clearance, or symptom resolution. Source study methods: Reference gene primer amplification in the assay estimated nucleated cell counts. Assay: immunoSEQ multiplex PCR; the TCRdb copy retains only in-frame clones and omits some. That table gives V, J and clone size, and the DNA gave D and trimming. The sample lists 250,000 or so clones, around 88% occurring once. Trimming removed 3 bases from V and 2 bases from J; junction bases left unmatched: 5. The CDR3 is made up of 15 amino acids. Germline V gene sequence: CDR1 LGHDT, CDR2 YNNKEL (reference sequence).

The source material was PBMCs or T cells enriched from blood (not recorded which). This sequence originates from a woman in her 50s who had recovered from COVID-19. The genes are TRBV3-1 (or the pseudogene TRBV3-2) and TRBJ2-7; 9 bases match TRBD2. The CDR3 is CASSQVSGGTYEQYF. The DNA for the CDR3 is TGTGCCAGCAGCCAGGTTAGCGGGGGAACCTACGAGCAGTACTTC.